This entry features one T cell receptor (beta chain) sequence. This clone was counted once. What this receptor recognizes is not known. No much larger clone exists at a distance of one base, and base qualities are not known. The High Capacity cDNA Reverse Transcription Kit was used to reverse transcribe all of the isolated RNA, meaning that expressed TCRB transcripts were what got sequenced. Survey-depth immunoSEQ sequencing was performed on stem cell-like memory T cell samples, with an average of roughly 1 million total reads per sample. After sorted cells were lysed in RLT buffer, RNA was extracted with DNase-treated RNeasy Micro or Mini kits, with the choice depending on cell number. To prevent cross-contamination, every cell subset was processed on its own, while patient and healthy donor samples were processed together. The immunoSEQ multiplex PCR was used to amplify TCRB sequences from cDNA, generating 87-bp fragments that spanned the CDR3 region. The amplicons were sequenced using the Illumina HiSeq platform. The study's processing was this. Synthetic template baselines were used to correct PCR bias computationally, reads within Hamming distance 2 were collapsed, and singletons that could not be merged were discarded. Reads were aligned to IMGT to assign V, D and J genes, CDR3 length, and insertions or deletions at six rearrangement sites. Within each subset, clonotype counts were normalized to sorted cell number, after which true diversity and Gini coefficients were computed with the tcR R package. The overlap coefficient, calculated on TCRB nucleotide sequences, was used to quantify repertoire sharing. The table comes from immuneACCESS by way of TCRdb, which keeps in-frame sequences with V and J called. Part of the clones is missing from these tables; in studies checked, under half for an unresolved V gene and the rest for unknown reasons. D and trimming were read from the DNA, whereas the V and J calls and clone size are those reported in that table. The sample table lists around 15,000 clones, less than 85% of them with a count of one. The top ten hold around 0.3% of the sample.

This entry belongs to a study of beta chain features in type 1 diabetes (dated by TCRdb to the late 2010s). For context, the study as a whole: Mean age, gender distribution, total cell number and subset yield did not differ between patients and healthy donors. A total of around 110,000,000 sorted cells were examined across all samples, and a strong correlation was observed between cell number per subset and RNA yield. The study compared the TCRB repertoires of sorted circulating CD4+ T cell subsets in recently diagnosed type 1 diabetes patients with those in matched healthy donors. Regulatory and stem cell-like memory subsets were isolated from only 8 patients and roughly eight healthy donors, whereas naive and central memory subsets came from all 28 donors.

V loses 3 bases of germline sequence and J loses 10 bases, and the interval between the two ends is 18 bases. In the germline V gene, CDR1 corresponds to KGHSH and CDR2 to LQKENI. The cysteine opens and the phenylalanine closes a CDR3 of 14 amino acids. Only the CDR3 DNA stays, 42 bases, in frame from base 1. Findings and caveats that apply to the study as a whole: Because cDNA rather than genomic DNA was sequenced, highly expressing activated cells could have been over-represented, although no difference in activation and CD3 levels was found between groups. Only small numbers of individuals were included in the HLA sub-analyses, which left unresolved whether HLA type had any influence on TCRB rearrangement. Shorter templates might have been favored by PCR, but patient and control samples were amplified and corrected together, so both groups would have been affected equally by any skew. Fewer insertions and more nucleotide deletions at VDJ recombination sites were observed in patients with type 1 diabetes, implying thymic rearrangement abnormalities. The naive, central memory and regulatory TCRB repertoires appeared to resemble one another more closely among patients than among healthy donors. In all four CD4+ subsets, TCRB CDR3 length was moderately but significantly shorter in type 1 diabetes patients.

From each donor, a single peripheral blood sample of about 100 mL on average was drawn into heparinised tubes. Using a panel that included CD45RO, CCR7, CD25, CD127, CD95 and CD27, naive, central memory, regulatory and stem cell-like memory CD4+ T cells were sorted on a BD FACSAria II. Purity was above 98% for every sorted population. PBMCs were isolated immediately by Lymphoprep density gradient centrifugation and stained directly without culture. So that batch effects would be minimized, each experiment stained and sorted samples in pairs, pairing one healthy donor with one patient. This TCR came from a woman between 18 and 29 years old with type 1 diabetes. Sample: stem cell memory CD4+ T cells from blood. In the paper's terms, the cell subset or site label means: stem cell-like memory CD4+ T cells. Recombination joined TRBV18 with TRBJ1-1; possibly the D gene is TRBD1, per 5 matching bases. The CDR3 here reads CASSPRISTGGAFF. The DNA sequence is given as TGTGCCAGCTCACCTAGGATTTCGACGGGGGGAGCTTTCTTT. The variable domain in full, with residues beyond the CDR3 obtained from the reference TRBV18 and TRBJ1-1 genes, is NAGVMQNPRHLVRRRGQEARLRCSPMKGHSHVYWYRQLPEEGLKFMVYLQKENIIDESGMPKERFSAEFPKEGPSILRIQQVVRGDSAAYFCASSPRISTGGAFFGQGTRLTVV.